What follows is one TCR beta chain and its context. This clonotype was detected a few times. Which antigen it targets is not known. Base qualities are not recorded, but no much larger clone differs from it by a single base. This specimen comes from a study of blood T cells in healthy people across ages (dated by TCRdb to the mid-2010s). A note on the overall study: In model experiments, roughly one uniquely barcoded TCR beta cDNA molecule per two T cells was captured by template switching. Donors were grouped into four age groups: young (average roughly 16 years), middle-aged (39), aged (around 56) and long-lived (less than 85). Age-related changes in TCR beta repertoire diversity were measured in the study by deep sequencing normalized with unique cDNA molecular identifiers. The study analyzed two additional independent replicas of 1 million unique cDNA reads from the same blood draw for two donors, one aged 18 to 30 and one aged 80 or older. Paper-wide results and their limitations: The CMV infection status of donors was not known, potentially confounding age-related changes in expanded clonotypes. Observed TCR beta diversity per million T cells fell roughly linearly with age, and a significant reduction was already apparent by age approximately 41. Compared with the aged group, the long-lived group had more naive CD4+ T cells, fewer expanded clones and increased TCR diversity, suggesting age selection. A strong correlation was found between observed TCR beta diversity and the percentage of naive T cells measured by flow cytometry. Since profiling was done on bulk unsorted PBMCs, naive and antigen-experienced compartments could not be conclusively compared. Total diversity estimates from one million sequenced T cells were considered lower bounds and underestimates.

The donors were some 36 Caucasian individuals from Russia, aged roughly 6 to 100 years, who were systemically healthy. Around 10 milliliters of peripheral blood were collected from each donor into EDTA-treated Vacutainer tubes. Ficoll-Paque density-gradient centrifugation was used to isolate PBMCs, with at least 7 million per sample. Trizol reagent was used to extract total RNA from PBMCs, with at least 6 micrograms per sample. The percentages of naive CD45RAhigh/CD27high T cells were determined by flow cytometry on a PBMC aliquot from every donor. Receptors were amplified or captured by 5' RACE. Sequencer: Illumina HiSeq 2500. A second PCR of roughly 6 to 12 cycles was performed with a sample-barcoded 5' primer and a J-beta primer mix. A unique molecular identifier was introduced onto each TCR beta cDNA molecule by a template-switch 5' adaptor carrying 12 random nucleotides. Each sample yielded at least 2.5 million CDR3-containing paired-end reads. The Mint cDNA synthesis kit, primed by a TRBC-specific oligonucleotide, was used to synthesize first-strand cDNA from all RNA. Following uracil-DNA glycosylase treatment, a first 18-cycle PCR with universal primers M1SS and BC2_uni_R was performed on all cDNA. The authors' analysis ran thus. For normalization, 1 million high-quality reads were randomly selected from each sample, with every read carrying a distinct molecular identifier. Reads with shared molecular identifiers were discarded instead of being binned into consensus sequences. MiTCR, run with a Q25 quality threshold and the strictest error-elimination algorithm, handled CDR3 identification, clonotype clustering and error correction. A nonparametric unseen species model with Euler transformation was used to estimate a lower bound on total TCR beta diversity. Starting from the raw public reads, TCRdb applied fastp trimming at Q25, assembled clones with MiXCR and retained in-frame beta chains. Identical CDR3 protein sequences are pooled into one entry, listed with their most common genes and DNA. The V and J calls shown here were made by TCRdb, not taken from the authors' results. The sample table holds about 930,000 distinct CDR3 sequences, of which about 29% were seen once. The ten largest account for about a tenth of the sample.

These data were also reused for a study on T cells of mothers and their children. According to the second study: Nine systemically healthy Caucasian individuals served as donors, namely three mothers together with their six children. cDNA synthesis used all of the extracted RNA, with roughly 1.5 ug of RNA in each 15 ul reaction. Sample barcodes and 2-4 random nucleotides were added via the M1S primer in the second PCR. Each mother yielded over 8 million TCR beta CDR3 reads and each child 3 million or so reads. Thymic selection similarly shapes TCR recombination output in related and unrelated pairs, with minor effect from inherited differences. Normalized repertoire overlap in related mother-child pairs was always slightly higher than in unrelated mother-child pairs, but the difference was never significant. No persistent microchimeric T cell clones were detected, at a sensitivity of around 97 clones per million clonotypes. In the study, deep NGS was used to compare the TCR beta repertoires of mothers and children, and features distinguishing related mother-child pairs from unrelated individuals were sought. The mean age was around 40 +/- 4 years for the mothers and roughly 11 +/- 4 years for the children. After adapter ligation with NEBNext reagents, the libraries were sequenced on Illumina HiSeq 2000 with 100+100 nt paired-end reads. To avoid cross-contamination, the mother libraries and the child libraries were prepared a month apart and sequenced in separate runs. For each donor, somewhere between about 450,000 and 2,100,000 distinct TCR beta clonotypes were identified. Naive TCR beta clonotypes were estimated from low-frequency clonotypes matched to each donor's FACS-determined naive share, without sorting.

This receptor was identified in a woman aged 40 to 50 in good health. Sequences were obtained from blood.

The DNA sequence is TGTGCCACACAACAGGGAAACTACAATGAGCAGTTCTTC. Its translation reads: CATQQGNYNEQFF. The sequence joins TRBV27 to TRBJ2-1, and the D gene may be TRBD1, 6 bases matching. There are 13 amino acids in the CDR3, from cysteine to phenylalanine inclusive. This entry keeps only the CDR3 DNA: 39 bases, framed from base 1. At the junction V is shortened by 10 bases and J by 3 bases, with 13 bases in between. As encoded in the germline V gene (reference sequence), CDR1 is MNHEY while CDR2 is SMNVEV.